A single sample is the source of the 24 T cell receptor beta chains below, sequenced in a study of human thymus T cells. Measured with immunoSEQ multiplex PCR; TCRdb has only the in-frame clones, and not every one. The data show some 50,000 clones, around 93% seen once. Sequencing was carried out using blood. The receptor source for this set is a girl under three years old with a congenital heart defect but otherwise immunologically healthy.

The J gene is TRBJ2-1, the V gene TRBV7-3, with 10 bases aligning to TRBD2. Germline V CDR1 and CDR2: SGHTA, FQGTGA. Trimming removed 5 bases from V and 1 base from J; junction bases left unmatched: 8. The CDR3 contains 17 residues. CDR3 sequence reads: CASSPPGLAESYNEQFF. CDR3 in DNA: TGTGCCAGCAGCCCCCCTGGACTAGCGGAGTCCTACAATGAGCAGTTCTTC. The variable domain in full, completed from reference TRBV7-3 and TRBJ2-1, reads GAGVSQTPSNKVTEKGKYVELRCDPISGHTALYWYRQSLGQGPEFLIYFQGTGAADDSGLPNDRFFAVRPEGSVSTLKIQRTERGDSAVYLCASSPPGLAESYNEQFFGPGTRLTVL.

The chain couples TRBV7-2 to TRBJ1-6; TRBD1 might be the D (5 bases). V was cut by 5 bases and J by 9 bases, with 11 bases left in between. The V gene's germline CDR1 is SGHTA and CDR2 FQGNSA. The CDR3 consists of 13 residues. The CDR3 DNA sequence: TGTGCCAGCAGCCCCCGAGGGGCTTCACCCCTCCACTTT. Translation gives CASSPRGASPLHF.

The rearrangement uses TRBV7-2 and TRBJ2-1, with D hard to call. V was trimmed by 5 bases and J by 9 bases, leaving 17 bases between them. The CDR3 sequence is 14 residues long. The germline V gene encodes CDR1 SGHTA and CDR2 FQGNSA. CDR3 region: CASSHRVLGGEQFF. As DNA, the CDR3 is TGTGCCAGCAGCCACCGGGTACTGGGCGGTGAGCAGTTCTTC.

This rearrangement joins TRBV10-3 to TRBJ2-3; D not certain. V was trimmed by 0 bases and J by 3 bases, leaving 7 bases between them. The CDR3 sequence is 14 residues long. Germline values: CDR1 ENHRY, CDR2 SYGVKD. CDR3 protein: CAISESPHTDTQYF. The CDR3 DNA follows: TGTGCCATCAGTGAGTCTCCGCATACAGATACGCAGTATTTT.

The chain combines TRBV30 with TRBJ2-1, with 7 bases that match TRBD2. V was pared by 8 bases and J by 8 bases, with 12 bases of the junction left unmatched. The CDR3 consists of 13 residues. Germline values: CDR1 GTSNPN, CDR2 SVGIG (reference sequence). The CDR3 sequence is CAANPGGGDEQFF. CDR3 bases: TGTGCCGCCAATCCGGGGGGAGGGGATGAGCAGTTCTTC.

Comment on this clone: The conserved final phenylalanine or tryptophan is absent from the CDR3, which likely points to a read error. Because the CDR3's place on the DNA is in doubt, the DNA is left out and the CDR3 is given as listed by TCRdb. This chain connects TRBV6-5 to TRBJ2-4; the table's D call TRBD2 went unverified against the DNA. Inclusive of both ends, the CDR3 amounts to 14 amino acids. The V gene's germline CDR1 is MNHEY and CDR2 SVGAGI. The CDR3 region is CASRVGTSGRAPIL.

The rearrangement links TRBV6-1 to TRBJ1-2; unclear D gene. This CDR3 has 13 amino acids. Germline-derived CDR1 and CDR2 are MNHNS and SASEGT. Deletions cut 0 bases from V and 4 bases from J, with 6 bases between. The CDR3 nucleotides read TGTGCCAGCAGTGAAGCTCAGACCTATGGCTACACCTTC. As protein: CASSEAQTYGYTF.

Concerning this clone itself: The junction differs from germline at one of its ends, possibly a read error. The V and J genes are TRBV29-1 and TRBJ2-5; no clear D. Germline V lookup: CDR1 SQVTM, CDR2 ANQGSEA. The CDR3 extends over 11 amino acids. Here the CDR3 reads CSVEVGEIQYF. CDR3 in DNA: TGCAGCGTTGAAGTAGGAGAGATCCAGTACTTC.

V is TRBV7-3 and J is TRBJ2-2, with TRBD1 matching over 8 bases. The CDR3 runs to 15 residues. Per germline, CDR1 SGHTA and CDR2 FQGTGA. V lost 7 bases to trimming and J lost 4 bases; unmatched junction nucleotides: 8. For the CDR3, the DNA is TGTGCCAGCACCCTAGGACAGGGCGGCACCGGGGAGCTGTTTTTT. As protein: CASTLGQGGTGELFF.

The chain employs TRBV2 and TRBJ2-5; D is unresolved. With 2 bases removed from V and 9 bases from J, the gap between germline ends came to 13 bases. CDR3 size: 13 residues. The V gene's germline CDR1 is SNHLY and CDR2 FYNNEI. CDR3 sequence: CASSENSPAAQYF. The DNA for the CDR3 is TGTGCCAGCAGTGAAAACAGCCCCGCTGCCCAGTACTTC.

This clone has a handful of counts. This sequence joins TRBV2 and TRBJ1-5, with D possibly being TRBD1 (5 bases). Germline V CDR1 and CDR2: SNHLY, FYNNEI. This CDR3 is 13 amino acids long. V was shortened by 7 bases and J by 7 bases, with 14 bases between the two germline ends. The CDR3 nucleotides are TGTGCCAGCAACAACATGGGGACCCAGCCCCAGCATTTT. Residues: CASNNMGTQPQHF.

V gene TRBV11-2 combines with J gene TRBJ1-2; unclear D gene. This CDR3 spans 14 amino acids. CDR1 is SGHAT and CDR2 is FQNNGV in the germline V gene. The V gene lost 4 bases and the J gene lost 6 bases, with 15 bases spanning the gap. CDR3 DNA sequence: TGTGCCAGCAGCTCAGAATTCCCTCTTCATGGCTACACCTTC. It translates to CASSSEFPLHGYTF. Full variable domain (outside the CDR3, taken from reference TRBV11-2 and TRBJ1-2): EAGVAQSPRYKIIEKRQSVAFWCNPISGHATLYWYQQILGQGPKLLIQFQNNGVVDDSQLPKDRFSAERLKGVDSTLKIQPAKLEDSAVYLCASSSEFPLHGYTFGSGTRLTVV.

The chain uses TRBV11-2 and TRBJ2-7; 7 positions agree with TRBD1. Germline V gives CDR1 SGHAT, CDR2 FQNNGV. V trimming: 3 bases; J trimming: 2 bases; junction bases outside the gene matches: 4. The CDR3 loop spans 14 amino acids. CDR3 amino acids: CASSFRDRPYEQYF. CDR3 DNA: TGTGCCAGCAGCTTTAGGGACAGACCCTACGAGCAGTACTTC.

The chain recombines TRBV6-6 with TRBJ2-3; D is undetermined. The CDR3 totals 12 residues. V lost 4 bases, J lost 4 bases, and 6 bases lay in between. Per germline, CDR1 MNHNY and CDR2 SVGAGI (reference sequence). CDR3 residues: CASSWGPDTQYF. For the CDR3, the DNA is TGTGCCAGCAGTTGGGGTCCAGATACGCAGTATTTT.

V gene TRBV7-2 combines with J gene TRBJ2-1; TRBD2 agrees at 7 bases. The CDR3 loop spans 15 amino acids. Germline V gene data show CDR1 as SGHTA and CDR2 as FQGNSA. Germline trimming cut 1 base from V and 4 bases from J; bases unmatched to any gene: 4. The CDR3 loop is CASSLGLAVYNEQFF. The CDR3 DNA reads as TGTGCCAGCAGCTTAGGGCTAGCGGTATACAATGAGCAGTTCTTC.

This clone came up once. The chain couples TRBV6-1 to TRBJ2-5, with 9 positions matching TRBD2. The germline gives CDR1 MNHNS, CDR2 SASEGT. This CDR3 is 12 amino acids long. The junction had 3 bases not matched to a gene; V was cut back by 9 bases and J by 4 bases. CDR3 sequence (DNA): TGTGCCAGTTCACTAGCGGGAGAGACCCAGTACTTC. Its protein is CASSLAGETQYF.

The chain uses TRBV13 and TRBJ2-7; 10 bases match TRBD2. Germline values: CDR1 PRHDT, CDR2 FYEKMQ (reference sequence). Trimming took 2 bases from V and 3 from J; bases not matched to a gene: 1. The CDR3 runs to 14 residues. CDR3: CASSLLAGDYEQYF. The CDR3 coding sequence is TGTGCCAGCAGCTTACTAGCGGGAGACTACGAGCAGTACTTC.

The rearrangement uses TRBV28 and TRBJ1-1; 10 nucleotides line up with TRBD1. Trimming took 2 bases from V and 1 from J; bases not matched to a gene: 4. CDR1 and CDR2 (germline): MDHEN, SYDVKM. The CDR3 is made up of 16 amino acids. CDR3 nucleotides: TGTGCCAGCAGTTTAAGTAGGGACAGGGGGAACACTGAAGCTTTCTTT. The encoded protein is CASSLSRDRGNTEAFF.

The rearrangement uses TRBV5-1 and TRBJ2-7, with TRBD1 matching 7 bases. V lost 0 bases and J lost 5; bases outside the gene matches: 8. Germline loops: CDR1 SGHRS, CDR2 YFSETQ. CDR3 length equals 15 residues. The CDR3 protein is CASSLDTGDANEQYF. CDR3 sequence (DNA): TGCGCCAGCAGCTTGGACACAGGGGACGCTAACGAGCAGTACTTC.

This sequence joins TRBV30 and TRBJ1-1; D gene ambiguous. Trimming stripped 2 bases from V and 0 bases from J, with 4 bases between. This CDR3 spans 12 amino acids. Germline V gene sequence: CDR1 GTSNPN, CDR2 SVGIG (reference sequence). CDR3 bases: TGTGCCTGGAGTCGGGTGAACACTGAAGCTTTCTTT. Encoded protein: CAWSRVNTEAFF. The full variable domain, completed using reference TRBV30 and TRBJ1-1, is SQTIHQWPATLVQPVGSPLSLECTVEGTSNPNLYWYRQAAGRGLQLLFYSVGIGQISSEVPQNLSASRPQDRQFILSSKKLLLSDSGFYLCAWSRVNTEAFFGQGTRLTVV.

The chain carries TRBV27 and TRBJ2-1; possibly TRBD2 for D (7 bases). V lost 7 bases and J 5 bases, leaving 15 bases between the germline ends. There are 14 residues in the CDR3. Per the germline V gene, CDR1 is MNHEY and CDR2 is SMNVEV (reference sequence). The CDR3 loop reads CASNYGGLNNEQFF. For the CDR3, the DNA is TGTGCCAGCAATTACGGGGGGCTCAACAATGAGCAGTTCTTC.

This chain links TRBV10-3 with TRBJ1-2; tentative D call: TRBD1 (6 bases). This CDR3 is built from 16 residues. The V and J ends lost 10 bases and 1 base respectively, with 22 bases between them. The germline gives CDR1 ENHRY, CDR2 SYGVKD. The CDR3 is CATHAGGARGNYGYTF. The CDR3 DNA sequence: TGTGCCACACACGCTGGGGGGGCAAGGGGTAACTATGGCTACACCTTC.

CDR3 DNA: TGTGCTCATCGTCCCGGGACTAGCGGGAGGGGGTCCGGGGAGCTGTTTTTT. Translated, it gives CAHRPGTSGRGSGELFF. The rearrangement joins TRBV30 to TRBJ2-2; 16 bases agree with TRBD2. CDR3 length: 17 amino acids. Germline CDR1 GTSNPN, CDR2 SVGIG (reference sequence).

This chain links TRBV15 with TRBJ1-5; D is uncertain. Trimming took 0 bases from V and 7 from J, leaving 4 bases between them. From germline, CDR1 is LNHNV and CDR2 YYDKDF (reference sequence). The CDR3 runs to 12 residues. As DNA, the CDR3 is TGTGCCACCAGCAGAGAGTGGCAGCCCCAGCATTTT. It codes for CATSREWQPQHF.